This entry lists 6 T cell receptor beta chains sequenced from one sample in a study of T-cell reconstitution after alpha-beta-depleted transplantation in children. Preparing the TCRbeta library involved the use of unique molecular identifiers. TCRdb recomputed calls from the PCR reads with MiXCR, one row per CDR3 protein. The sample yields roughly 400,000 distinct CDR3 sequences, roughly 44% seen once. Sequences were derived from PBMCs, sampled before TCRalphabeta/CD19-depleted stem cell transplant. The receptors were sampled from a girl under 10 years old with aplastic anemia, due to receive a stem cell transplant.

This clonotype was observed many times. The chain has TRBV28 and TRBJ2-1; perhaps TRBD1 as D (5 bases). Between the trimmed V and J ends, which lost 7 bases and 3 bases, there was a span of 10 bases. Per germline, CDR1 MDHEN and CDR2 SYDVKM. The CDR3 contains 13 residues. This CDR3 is CASNVGVYNEQFF. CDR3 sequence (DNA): TGTGCCAGCAACGTAGGGGTCTACAATGAGCAGTTCTTC.

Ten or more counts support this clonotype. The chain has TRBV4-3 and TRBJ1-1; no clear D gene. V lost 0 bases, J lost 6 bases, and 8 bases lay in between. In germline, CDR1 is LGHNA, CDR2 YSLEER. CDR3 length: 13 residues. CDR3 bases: TGCGCCAGCAGCCAAGATTCCTGGGCTGAAGCTTTCTTT. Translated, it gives CASSQDSWAEAFF.

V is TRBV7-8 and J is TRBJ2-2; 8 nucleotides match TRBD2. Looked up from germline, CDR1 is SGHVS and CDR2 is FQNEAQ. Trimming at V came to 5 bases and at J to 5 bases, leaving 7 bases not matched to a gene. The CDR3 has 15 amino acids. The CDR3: CASSPQKRGTGELFF. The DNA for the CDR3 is TGTGCCAGCAGCCCCCAGAAGCGGGGGACCGGGGAGCTGTTTTTT. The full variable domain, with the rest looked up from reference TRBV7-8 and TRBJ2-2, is GAGVSQSPRYKVAKRGQDVALRCDPISGHVSLFWYQQALGQGPEFLTYFQNEAQLDKSGLPSDRFFAERPEGSVSTLKIQRTQQEDSAVYLCASSPQKRGTGELFFGEGSRLTVL.

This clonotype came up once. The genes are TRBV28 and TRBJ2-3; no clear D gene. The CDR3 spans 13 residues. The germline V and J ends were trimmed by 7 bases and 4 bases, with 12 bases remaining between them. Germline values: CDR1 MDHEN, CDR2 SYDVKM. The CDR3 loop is CASTSSDADTQYF. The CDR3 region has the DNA TGTGCCAGCACCTCTTCGGACGCAGATACGCAGTATTTT.

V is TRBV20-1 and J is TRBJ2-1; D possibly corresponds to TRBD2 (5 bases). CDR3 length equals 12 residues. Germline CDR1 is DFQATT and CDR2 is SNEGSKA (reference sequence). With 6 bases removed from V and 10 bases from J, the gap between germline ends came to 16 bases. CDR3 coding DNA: TGCAGTGCCCACCTTAAAGCGGTCGAGCAGTTCTTC. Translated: CSAHLKAVEQFF.

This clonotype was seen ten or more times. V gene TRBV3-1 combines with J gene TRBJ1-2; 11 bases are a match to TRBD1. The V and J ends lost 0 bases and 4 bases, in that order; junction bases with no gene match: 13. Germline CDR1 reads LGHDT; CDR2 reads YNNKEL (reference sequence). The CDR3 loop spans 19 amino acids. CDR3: CASSQEDGQGAIFIYGYTF. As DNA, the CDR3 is TGTGCCAGCAGCCAAGAGGATGGACAGGGGGCCATTTTCATCTATGGCTACACCTTC.